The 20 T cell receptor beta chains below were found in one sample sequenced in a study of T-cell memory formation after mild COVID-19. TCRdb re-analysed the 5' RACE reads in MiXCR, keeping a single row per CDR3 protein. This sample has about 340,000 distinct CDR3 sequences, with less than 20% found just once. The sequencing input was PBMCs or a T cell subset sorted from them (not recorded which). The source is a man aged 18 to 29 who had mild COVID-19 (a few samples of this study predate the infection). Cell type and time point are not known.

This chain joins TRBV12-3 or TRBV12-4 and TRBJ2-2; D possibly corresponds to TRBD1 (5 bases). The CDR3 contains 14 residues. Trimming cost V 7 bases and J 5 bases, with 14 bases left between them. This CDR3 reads CASMVRAGTGELFF. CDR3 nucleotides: TGTGCCAGCATGGTCAGGGCCGGGACCGGGGAGCTGTTTTTT.

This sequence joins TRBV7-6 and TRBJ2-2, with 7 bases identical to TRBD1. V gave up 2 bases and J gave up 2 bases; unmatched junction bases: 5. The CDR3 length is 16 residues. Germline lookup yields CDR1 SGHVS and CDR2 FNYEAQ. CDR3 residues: CASSLSGTVNTGELFF. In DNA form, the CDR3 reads TGTGCCAGCAGCTTATCCGGGACAGTTAACACCGGGGAGCTGTTTTTT.

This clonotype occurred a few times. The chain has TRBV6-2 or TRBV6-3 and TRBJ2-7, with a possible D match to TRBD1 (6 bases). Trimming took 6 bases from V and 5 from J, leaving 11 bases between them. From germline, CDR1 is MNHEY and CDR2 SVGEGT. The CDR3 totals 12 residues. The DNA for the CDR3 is TGTGCCAGCAGCCACAGGGACCACGAGCAGTACTTC. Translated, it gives CASSHRDHEQYF.

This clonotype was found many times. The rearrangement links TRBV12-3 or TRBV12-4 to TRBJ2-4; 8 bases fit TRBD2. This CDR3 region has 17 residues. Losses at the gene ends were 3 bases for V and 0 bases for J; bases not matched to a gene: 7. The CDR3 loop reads CASSFSRGDLAKNIQYF. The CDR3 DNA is TGTGCCAGCAGTTTCTCGCGGGGGGACCTAGCCAAAAACATTCAGTACTTC.

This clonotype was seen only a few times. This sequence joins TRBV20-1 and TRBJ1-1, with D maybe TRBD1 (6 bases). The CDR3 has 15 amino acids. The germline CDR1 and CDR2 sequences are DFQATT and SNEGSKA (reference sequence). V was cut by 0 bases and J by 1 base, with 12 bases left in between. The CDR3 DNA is TGCAGTGCTAGAGATCTAGGACAGTCGAACACTGAAGCTTTCTTT. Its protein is CSARDLGQSNTEAFF.

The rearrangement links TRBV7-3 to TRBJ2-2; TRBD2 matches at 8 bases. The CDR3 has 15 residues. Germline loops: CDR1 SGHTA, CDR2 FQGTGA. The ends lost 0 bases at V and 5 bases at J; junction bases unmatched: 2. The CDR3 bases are TGTGCCAGCAGCTTAACGGGACTAGGAACCGGGGAGCTGTTTTTT. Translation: CASSLTGLGTGELFF.

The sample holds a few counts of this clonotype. In DNA, the CDR3 is TGTGCCAGCAGCCGAGAGCTCAATCAGCCCCAGCATTTT. This encodes CASSRELNQPQHF. The J gene is TRBJ1-5, the V gene TRBV7-2; D uncertain. The CDR3 spans 13 residues. Trimming took 5 bases from V and 3 from J, leaving 8 bases between them. Germline V gives CDR1 SGHTA, CDR2 FQGNSA. The full variable domain, with the rest looked up from reference TRBV7-2 and TRBJ1-5, is GAGVSQSPSNKVTEKGKDVELRCDPISGHTALYWYRQSLGQGLEFLIYFQGNSAPDKSGLPSDRFSAERTGGSVSTLTIQRTQQEDSAVYLCASSRELNQPQHFGDGTRLSIL.

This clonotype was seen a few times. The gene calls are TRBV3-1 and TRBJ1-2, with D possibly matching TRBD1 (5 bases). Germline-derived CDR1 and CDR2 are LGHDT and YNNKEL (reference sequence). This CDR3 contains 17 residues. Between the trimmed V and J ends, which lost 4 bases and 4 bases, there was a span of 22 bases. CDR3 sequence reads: CASSRMDGSTAIYGYTF. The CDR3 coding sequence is TGTGCCAGCAGCCGGATGGATGGGTCGACAGCAATCTATGGCTACACCTTC.

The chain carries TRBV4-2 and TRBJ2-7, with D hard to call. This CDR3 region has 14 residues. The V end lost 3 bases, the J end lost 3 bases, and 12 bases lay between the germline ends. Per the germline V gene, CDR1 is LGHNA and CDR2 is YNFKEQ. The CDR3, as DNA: TGTGCCAGCAGCCACAGAGCCGCCCGCTACGAGCAGTACGTC. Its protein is CASSHRAARYEQYV.

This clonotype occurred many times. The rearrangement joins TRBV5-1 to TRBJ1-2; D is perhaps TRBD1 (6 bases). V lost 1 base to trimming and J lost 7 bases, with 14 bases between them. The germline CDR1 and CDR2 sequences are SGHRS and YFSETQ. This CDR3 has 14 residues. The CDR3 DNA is TGCGCCAGCAGCTTGCCCAACAGGGAATCTGGCTACACCTTC. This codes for CASSLPNRESGYTF.

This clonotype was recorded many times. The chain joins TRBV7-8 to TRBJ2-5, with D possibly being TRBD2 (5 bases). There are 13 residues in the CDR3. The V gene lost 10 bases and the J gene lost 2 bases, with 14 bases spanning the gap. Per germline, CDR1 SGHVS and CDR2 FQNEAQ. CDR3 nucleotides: TGTGCCATTCGGGGTTCCTCACAAGAGACCCAGTACTTC. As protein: CAIRGSSQETQYF.

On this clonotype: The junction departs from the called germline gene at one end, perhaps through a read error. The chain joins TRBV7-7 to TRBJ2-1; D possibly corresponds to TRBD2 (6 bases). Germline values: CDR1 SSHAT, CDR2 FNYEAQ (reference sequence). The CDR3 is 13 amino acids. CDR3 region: CASSFSGVNEQFF. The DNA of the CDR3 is TGTGCTAGCAGCTTTTCGGGGGTGAATGAGCAGTTCTTC.

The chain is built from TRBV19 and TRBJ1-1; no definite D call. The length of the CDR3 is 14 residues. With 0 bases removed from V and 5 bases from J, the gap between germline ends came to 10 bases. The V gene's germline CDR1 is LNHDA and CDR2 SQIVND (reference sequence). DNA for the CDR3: TGTGCCAGTAGTATAGAACCCTTGGGGACTGAAGCTTTCTTT. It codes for CASSIEPLGTEAFF.

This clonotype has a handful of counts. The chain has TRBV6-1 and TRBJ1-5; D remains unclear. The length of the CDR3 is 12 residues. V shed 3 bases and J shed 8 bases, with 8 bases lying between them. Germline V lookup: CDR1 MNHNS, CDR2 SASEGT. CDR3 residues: CASSDPVEPQHF. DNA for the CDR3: TGTGCCAGCAGTGATCCGGTCGAGCCCCAGCATTTT.

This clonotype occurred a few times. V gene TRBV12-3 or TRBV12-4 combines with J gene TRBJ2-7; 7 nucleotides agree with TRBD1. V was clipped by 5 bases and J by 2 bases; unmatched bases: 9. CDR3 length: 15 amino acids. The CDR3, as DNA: TGTGCCAGCAGTCCCCGACAGGGTCCTACCTACGAGCAGTACTTC. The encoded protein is CASSPRQGPTYEQYF.

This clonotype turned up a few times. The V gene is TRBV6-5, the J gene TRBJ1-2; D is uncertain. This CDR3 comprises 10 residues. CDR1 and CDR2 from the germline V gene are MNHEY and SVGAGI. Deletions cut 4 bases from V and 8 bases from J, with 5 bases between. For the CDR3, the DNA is TGTGCCAGCAGTTCCGAGGGCTACACCTTC. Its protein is CASSSEGYTF.

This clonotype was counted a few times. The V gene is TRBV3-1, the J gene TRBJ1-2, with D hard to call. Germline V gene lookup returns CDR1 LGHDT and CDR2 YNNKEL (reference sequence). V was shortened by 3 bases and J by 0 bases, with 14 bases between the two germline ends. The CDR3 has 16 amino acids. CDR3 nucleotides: TGTGCCAGCAGCCAGCGTGGACGGGAAGCTAACTATGGCTACACCTTC. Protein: CASSQRGREANYGYTF.

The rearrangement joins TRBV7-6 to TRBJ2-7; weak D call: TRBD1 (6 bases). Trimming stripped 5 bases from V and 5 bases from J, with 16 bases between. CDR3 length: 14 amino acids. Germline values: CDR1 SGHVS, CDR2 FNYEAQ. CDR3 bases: TGTGCCAGCAGCCAACCGGGACAAGCAGACGAGCAGTACTTC. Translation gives CASSQPGQADEQYF.

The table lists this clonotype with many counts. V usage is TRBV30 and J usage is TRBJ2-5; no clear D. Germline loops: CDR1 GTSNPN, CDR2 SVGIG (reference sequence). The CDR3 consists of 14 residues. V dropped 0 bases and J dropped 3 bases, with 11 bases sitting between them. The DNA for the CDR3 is TGTGCCTGGAGTGTACTTTCCCGGGAAGAGACCCAGTACTTC. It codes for CAWSVLSREETQYF.

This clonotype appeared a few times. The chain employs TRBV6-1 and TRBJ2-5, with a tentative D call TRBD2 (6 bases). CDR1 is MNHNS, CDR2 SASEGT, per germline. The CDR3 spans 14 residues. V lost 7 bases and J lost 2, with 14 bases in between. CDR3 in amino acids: CASIQAGTQETQYF. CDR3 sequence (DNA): TGTGCCAGCATCCAAGCGGGTACTCAAGAGACCCAGTACTTC.